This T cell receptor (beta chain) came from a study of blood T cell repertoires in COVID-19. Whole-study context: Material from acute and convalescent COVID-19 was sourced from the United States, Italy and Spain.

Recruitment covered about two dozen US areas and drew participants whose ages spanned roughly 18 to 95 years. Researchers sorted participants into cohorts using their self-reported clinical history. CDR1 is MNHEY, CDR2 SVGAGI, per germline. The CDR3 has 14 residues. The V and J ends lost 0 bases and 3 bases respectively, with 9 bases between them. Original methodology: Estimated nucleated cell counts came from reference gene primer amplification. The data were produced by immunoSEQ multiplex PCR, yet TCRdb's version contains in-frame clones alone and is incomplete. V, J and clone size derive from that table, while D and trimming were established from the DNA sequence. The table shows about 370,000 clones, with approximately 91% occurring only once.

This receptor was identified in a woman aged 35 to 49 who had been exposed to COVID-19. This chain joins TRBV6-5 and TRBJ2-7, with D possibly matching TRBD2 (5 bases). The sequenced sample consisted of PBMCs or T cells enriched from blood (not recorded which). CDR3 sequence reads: CASSYSEGNYEQYF. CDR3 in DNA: TGTGCCAGCAGTTACTCTGAGGGCAACTACGAGCAGTACTTC.